This T cell receptor beta chain was identified during a study of CD8 T cells in Susac syndrome. Treatment-naive patients with stable or active relapsing-remitting disease served as multiple sclerosis controls. The authors negatively isolated CD8+ and CD4+ T cells and FACS-enriched TEMRA cells. RNA amounts of roughly 0.45 to 1 ug underwent reverse transcription with random hexamers. MiXCR, applied by TCRdb to the immunoSEQ multiplex PCR reads, yields one record per CDR3 protein. The table includes about 300,000 distinct CDR3 sequences, roughly 85% detected once. To note about this clonotype: The target antigen is unknown.

The study, taken as a whole, reports: TCR sequencing and HLA analysis covered a relatively small number of individuals.

The CDR3 consists of 13 residues. Germline V gene data show CDR1 as SQVTM and CDR2 as ANQGSEA. J lost 2 bases, V lost 6 bases, and 4 bases had no gene match. The sample consisted of CD8+ T cells from PBMCs. The chain recombines TRBV29-1 with TRBJ2-7, with 10 bases identical to TRBD2. The receptor was isolated from a human donor with multiple sclerosis. CDR3 nucleotide sequence: TGCAGCGTGAGAGCGGGAGGGACCTACGAGCAGTACTTC. Protein: CSVRAGGTYEQYF.